This T cell receptor beta chain was captured by sequencing in a study of cytotoxic CD8 clonotypes in ibrutinib-treated CLL. This CDR3 contains 15 residues. V was shortened by 2 bases and J by 3 bases, with 13 bases between the two germline ends. In germline, CDR1 is KGHSH, CDR2 LQKENI. Profiled with immunoSEQ multiplex PCR; TCRdb holds only in-frame clones, not every one. Among some 200,000 clones listed, more than 65% were seen once. The rearrangement uses TRBV18 and TRBJ1-1, with D possibly being TRBD1 (6 bases). Sequenced material: PBMCs, taken after 12 months of ibrutinib treatment. The source is a human donor with chronic lymphocytic leukemia. CDR3 DNA: TGTGCCAGCTCACCAGTGACAGGATTGGACACTGAAGCTTTCTTT. Encoded protein: CASSPVTGLDTEAFF.